The 29 T cell receptor beta chains below come from one sample, sequenced in a study of patients and donors after allogeneic stem cell transplantation. One entry per CDR3 protein results from TCRdb running MiXCR on the RT-PCR reads. The data hold tens of thousands of distinct CDR3 sequences, with roughly 52% observed a single time. Sequencing was performed on blood, either unsorted or a sorted T cell fraction (not recorded which). The receptors derive from a human donor who was either an allogeneic HSCT recipient or a stem cell or donor lymphocyte infusion donor (not recorded which). It is not recorded whose cells these are; they may come from a transplant donor.

The CDR3 nucleotides are TGTGCCAGCACCCTCGACTGGAACTATGGCTACACCTTC. Its protein product is CASTLDWNYGYTF. The chain combines TRBV6-5 with TRBJ1-2; D is undetermined. The V and J ends lost 7 bases and 2 bases respectively, with 11 bases between them. Germline assignment: CDR1 MNHEY and CDR2 SVGAGI. The CDR3 spans 13 residues.

This clonotype has more than one count but fewer than ten. The chain is built from TRBV20-1 and TRBJ1-5, with D perhaps TRBD1 (6 bases). The CDR3 runs to 16 residues. V was cut by 3 bases and J by 2 bases, with 17 bases left in between. Looked up from germline, CDR1 is DFQATT and CDR2 is SNEGSKA (reference sequence). CDR3 in DNA: TGCAGTGCTAGCGTCATCTACAGGGTCGGCAATCAGCCCCAGCATTTT. It codes for CSASVIYRVGNQPQHF.

The V gene is TRBV7-2, the J gene TRBJ1-2; D call uncertain. Trimming stripped 5 bases from V and 8 bases from J, with 12 bases between. The germline gives CDR1 SGHTA, CDR2 FQGNSA. CDR3 size: 12 residues. The CDR3 spells CASSLGRLGYTF. CDR3 nucleotides: TGTGCCAGCAGCCTCGGGCGGTTGGGCTACACCTTC. Full variable domain (remainder filled in from reference TRBV7-2 and TRBJ1-2): GAGVSQSPSNKVTEKGKDVELRCDPISGHTALYWYRQSLGQGLEFLIYFQGNSAPDKSGLPSDRFSAERTGGSVSTLTIQRTQQEDSAVYLCASSLGRLGYTFGSGTRLTVV.

This chain joins TRBV5-5 and TRBJ1-1, with 8 bases matching TRBD1. Germline V CDR1 and CDR2: SGHKS, YYEKEE (reference sequence). This CDR3 comprises 16 residues. J was trimmed by 4 bases and V by 1 base; bases with no gene match: 9. CDR3 in DNA: TGTGCCAGCAGCTTGAATCAGGGGGCGATGATCACTGAAGCTTTCTTT. Translated, it gives CASSLNQGAMITEAFF.

This chain joins TRBV29-1 and TRBJ1-2, with 7 bases that match TRBD1. Germline values: CDR1 SQVTM, CDR2 ANQGSEA. Trimming at V came to 5 bases and at J to 2 bases, leaving 5 bases not matched to a gene. The CDR3 is made up of 13 amino acids. The CDR3 is CSVFGQENYGYTF. CDR3 nucleotide sequence: TGCAGCGTTTTTGGACAGGAGAACTATGGCTACACCTTC.

The chain has TRBV4-3 and TRBJ1-2; maybe TRBD1 (6 bases). The length of the CDR3 is 13 residues. Germline V CDR1 and CDR2: LGHNA, YSLEER. Trimming took 6 bases from V and 4 from J, leaving 12 bases between them. CDR3 in amino acids: CASRSQGSYGYTF. CDR3 sequence (DNA): TGCGCCAGCAGGTCGCAGGGGTCCTATGGCTACACCTTC.

The chain joins TRBV20-1 to TRBJ1-2; no clear D gene. From germline, CDR1 is DFQATT and CDR2 SNEGSKA (reference sequence). The CDR3 contains 14 residues. Trimming pared 3 bases from V and 8 bases from J, leaving 19 bases between. CDR3 residues: CSARRGFHDGGYTF. The CDR3 DNA sequence: TGCAGTGCTAGGCGAGGGTTTCACGATGGGGGCTACACCTTC.

The chain uses TRBV5-1 and TRBJ2-7; possible D gene TRBD1, 6 bases. V was clipped by 5 bases and J by 7 bases, with 19 bases between them. The CDR3 sequence is 14 residues long. Germline V CDR1 and CDR2: SGHRS, YFSETQ. Written as DNA, the CDR3 is TGCGCCAGCAGAATCCAATGGACAGATAATGAGCAGTACTTC. Amino acids: CASRIQWTDNEQYF. The complete variable domain, with remaining parts taken from reference TRBV5-1 and TRBJ2-7, reads KAGVTQTPRYLIKTRGQQVTLSCSPISGHRSVSWYQQTPGQGLQFLFEYFSETQRNKGNFPGRFSGRQFSNSRSEMNVSTLELGDSALYLCASRIQWTDNEQYFGPGTRLTVT.

This clonotype was counted a few times. This chain connects TRBV6-5 to TRBJ1-2; possible D gene TRBD1, 5 bases. With 6 bases removed from V and 6 bases from J, the gap between germline ends came to 11 bases. There are 12 residues in the CDR3. From germline, CDR1 is MNHEY and CDR2 SVGAGI. The CDR3 DNA is TGTGCCAGCAGCCCCGGGACCAATGGCTACACCTTC. Its protein is CASSPGTNGYTF.

The DNA of the CDR3 is TGTGCCAGCAAACGACTAGCAACAGATACGCAGTATTTT. This gives the protein CASKRLATDTQYF. The V call is TRBV12-3 or TRBV12-4, the J call TRBJ2-3; 7 positions agree with TRBD2. Trimming at V came to 7 bases and at J to 3 bases, leaving 4 bases not matched to a gene. The CDR3 sequence is 13 residues long.

The rearrangement joins TRBV11-2 to TRBJ2-2; D gene ambiguous. V shed 1 base and J shed 2 bases, with 5 bases lying between them. Germline V gene lookup returns CDR1 SGHAT and CDR2 FQNNGV. CDR3 size: 14 residues. CDR3 amino acids: CASSLVQNTGELFF. DNA of the CDR3: TGTGCCAGCAGCTTAGTTCAAAACACCGGGGAGCTGTTTTTT. The full variable domain, rest sourced from reference TRBV11-2 and TRBJ2-2, is EAGVAQSPRYKIIEKRQSVAFWCNPISGHATLYWYQQILGQGPKLLIQFQNNGVVDDSQLPKDRFSAERLKGVDSTLKIQPAKLEDSAVYLCASSLVQNTGELFFGEGSRLTVL.

V gene TRBV12-3 or TRBV12-4 combines with J gene TRBJ1-2; no reliable D call. This CDR3 region has 13 residues. V was pared by 6 bases and J by 4 bases, with 12 bases between. The CDR3: CASSRTGVYGYTF. In DNA, the CDR3 is TGTGCCAGCAGCCGGACCGGAGTCTATGGCTACACCTTC.

This clonotype was observed a handful of times. The chain is built from TRBV4-2 and TRBJ1-3; unclear D gene. The CDR3 is 16 amino acids. Per the germline V gene, CDR1 is LGHNA and CDR2 is YNFKEQ. V was pared by 0 bases and J by 2 bases, with 11 bases between. In DNA, the CDR3 is TGTGCCAGCAGCCAAGATCGGCTAGGTACTGGAAACACCATATATTTT. Protein: CASSQDRLGTGNTIYF.

This clonotype was observed a handful of times. The J gene is TRBJ1-2, the V gene TRBV18; tentative D call: TRBD1 (5 bases). CDR3 length equals 13 residues. Germline loops: CDR1 KGHSH, CDR2 LQKENI. Trimming removed 2 bases from V and 4 bases from J, with 8 bases in between. The CDR3 protein is CASSPWGTYGYTF. CDR3 bases: TGTGCCAGCTCACCATGGGGGACCTATGGCTACACCTTC.

This clonotype has more than one count but fewer than ten. The chain joins TRBV12-3 or TRBV12-4 to TRBJ1-1, with 8 bases matching TRBD1. There are 16 residues in the CDR3. V trimming: 3 bases; J trimming: 1 base; junction bases outside the gene matches: 7. Here the CDR3 DNA reads TGTGCCAGCAGTTTCGATCCCGGGACAGGGAACACTGAAGCTTTCTTT. Its translation is CASSFDPGTGNTEAFF.

The rearrangement uses TRBV10-3 and TRBJ1-4; the match to TRBD1 covers 7 bases. The J segment lost 6 bases and the V segment lost 3 bases, leaving 7 bases of the junction unmatched. Germline-derived CDR1 and CDR2 are ENHRY and SYGVKD. The CDR3 runs to 15 residues. CDR3 sequence: CAISESRGAHEKLFF. The DNA of the CDR3 is TGTGCCATCAGTGAATCCAGGGGGGCTCATGAAAAACTGTTTTTT.

The J gene is TRBJ1-1, the V gene TRBV4-3, with TRBD1 matching 7 bases. V shed 1 base, J shed 6 bases, and the junction held 14 bases outside the gene matches. The CDR3 sequence is 17 residues long. The germline CDR1 and CDR2 sequences are LGHNA and YSLEER. This CDR3 reads CASSQGSGRGLGAEAFF. The CDR3 DNA sequence: TGCGCCAGCAGCCAAGGGAGTGGTAGGGGGCTGGGGGCTGAAGCTTTCTTT.

This clonotype was picked up a small number of times. The chain uses TRBV28 and TRBJ1-2, with TRBD1 matching over 10 bases. Germline V gene lookup returns CDR1 MDHEN and CDR2 SYDVKM. V lost 6 bases, J lost 6 bases, and 13 bases stayed unmatched. The CDR3 is made up of 16 amino acids. CDR3 DNA sequence: TGTGCCAGCAGCCTTATTCCCCCGGACAGGGGGAATGGCTACACCTTC. This codes for CASSLIPPDRGNGYTF.

The chain couples TRBV4-1 to TRBJ1-2; maybe TRBD1 (5 bases). The CDR3 contains 11 residues. CDR1 MGHRA and CDR2 YSYEKL come from the germline V gene. Trimming cost V 6 bases and J 9 bases, with 11 bases left between them. The CDR3 coding sequence is TGCGCCAGCAGTTGGAGGGGTAGCTACACCTTC. The encoded protein is CASSWRGSYTF.

This chain links TRBV4-3 with TRBJ1-5; possibly TRBD1 for D (6 bases). The CDR3 has 15 residues. The V gene lost 2 bases and the J gene lost 7 bases, with 15 bases spanning the gap. Germline V gene data show CDR1 as LGHNA and CDR2 as YSLEER. The CDR3 DNA reads as TGCGCCAGCAGCCAATGGTGGGGGCGTCAGCAGCCCCAGCATTTT. Its protein is CASSQWWGRQQPQHF.

This clonotype was seen more than once but under ten times. The J gene is TRBJ2-3, the V gene TRBV11-2; unclear D gene. Germline values: CDR1 SGHAT, CDR2 FQNNGV. The CDR3 contains 12 residues. V dropped 1 base and J dropped 4 bases, with 3 bases sitting between them. For the CDR3, the DNA is TGTGCCAGCAGCTTAGGTCCAGATACGCAGTATTTT. Translated, it gives CASSLGPDTQYF.

Concerning this clonotype: One junction end disagrees with the germline gene, perhaps due to a read error. V is TRBV7-7 and J is TRBJ2-5, with 11 bases matching TRBD1. The CDR3 has 15 residues. Germline loops: CDR1 SSHAT, CDR2 FNYEAQ (reference sequence). This CDR3 is CASSLDRGREETQYF. CDR3 DNA: TGTGCTAGCAGCTTGGACAGGGGGCGAGAAGAGACCCAGTACTTC.

This clonotype was seen only a few times. V and J are TRBV7-9 and TRBJ1-1; unclear D gene. Germline V gene data show CDR1 as SEHNR and CDR2 as FQNEAQ (reference sequence). The CDR3 is made up of 14 amino acids. V dropped 5 bases and J dropped 1 base, with 11 bases sitting between them. The CDR3: CASSPWDSNTEAFF. CDR3 in DNA: TGTGCCAGCAGCCCATGGGATTCGAACACTGAAGCTTTCTTT.

This clonotype has only a few counts. The chain couples TRBV6-6 to TRBJ1-2; 7 bases agree with TRBD1. V was clipped by 4 bases and J by 4 bases; unmatched bases: 3. The CDR3 has 13 amino acids. Germline CDR1 is MNHNY and CDR2 is SVGAGI (reference sequence). The chain's CDR3 is CASSWQGVYGYTF. In DNA, the CDR3 is TGTGCCAGCAGTTGGCAGGGGGTCTATGGCTACACCTTC.

This clonotype was observed a few times. V gene TRBV7-9 combines with J gene TRBJ1-5, with D possibly TRBD1 on 6 matching bases. This CDR3 region has 14 residues. From germline, CDR1 is SEHNR and CDR2 FQNEAQ (reference sequence). V was clipped by 7 bases and J by 10 bases, with 20 bases between them. Here the CDR3 reads CASTGENRIDPQHF. The CDR3 coding sequence is TGTGCCAGCACAGGGGAAAATCGAATCGACCCCCAGCATTTT. Drawing the rest from reference TRBV7-9 and TRBJ1-5, the complete variable domain is DTGVSQNPRHKITKRGQNVTFRCDPISEHNRLYWYRQTLGQGPEFLTYFQNEAQLEKSRLLSDRFSAERPKGSFSTLEIQRTEQGDSAMYLCASTGENRIDPQHFGDGTRLSIL.

The genes are TRBV29-1 and TRBJ1-2; D is ambiguous. Looked up from germline, CDR1 is SQVTM and CDR2 is ANQGSEA. Trimming cost V 8 bases and J 0 bases, with 16 bases left between them. The CDR3 is made up of 14 amino acids. The CDR3 DNA reads as TGCAGCTTTGTCCACGATAAAGCTAACTATGGCTACACCTTC. This encodes CSFVHDKANYGYTF.

This clonotype was seen repeatedly, ten times or more. J is TRBJ2-3 and V is TRBV29-1, with unresolved D. V lost 0 bases and J lost 0, with 10 bases in between. The CDR3 loop spans 15 amino acids. In germline, CDR1 is SQVTM, CDR2 ANQGSEA. CDR3 sequence: CSVEDGPFSTDTQYF. CDR3 in DNA: TGCAGCGTTGAAGACGGGCCGTTCAGCACAGATACGCAGTATTTT.

The rearrangement links TRBV28 to TRBJ2-1; 8 bases match TRBD2. The CDR3 is made up of 15 amino acids. The V gene end was trimmed by 3 bases and the J gene end by 5 bases; junction bases not matched to a gene: 6. Per the germline V gene, CDR1 is MDHEN and CDR2 is SYDVKM. The CDR3 region has the DNA TGTGCCAGCAGTTTTTTAGCGGGATTAAACAATGAGCAGTTCTTC. Amino acid sequence: CASSFLAGLNNEQFF.

The chain links TRBV20-1 to TRBJ1-1; D may be TRBD1 (5 bases). The V gene lost 1 base and the J gene lost 3 bases, with 12 bases spanning the gap. The CDR3 totals 14 residues. Germline V gene sequence: CDR1 DFQATT, CDR2 SNEGSKA (reference sequence). As DNA, the CDR3 is TGCAGTGCTAGAGGGGACTGGCGAGACACTGAAGCTTTCTTT. Amino acids: CSARGDWRDTEAFF.